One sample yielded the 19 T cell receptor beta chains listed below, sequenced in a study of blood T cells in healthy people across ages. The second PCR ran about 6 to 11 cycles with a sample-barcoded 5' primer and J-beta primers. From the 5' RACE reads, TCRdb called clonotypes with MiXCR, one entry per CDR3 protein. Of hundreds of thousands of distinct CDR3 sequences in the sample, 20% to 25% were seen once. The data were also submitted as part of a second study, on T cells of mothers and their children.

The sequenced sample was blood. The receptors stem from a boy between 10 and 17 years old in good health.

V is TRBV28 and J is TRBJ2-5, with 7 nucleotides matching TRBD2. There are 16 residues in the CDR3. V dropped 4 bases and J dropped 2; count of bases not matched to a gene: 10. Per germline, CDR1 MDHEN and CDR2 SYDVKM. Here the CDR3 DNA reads TGTGCCAGCAGTTCTGCGGGAGCGAAATTTCAAGAGACCCAGTACTTC. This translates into CASSSAGAKFQETQYF. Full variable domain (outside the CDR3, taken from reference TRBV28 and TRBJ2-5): DVKVTQSSRYLVKRTGEKVFLECVQDMDHENMFWYRQDPGLGLRLIYFSYDVKMKEKGDIPEGYSVSREKKERFSLILESASTNQTSMYLCASSSAGAKFQETQYFGPGTRLLVL.

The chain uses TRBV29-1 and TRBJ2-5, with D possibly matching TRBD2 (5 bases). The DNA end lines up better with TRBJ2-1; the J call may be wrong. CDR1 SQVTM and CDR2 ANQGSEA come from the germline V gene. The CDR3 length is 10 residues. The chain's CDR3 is CSVGETKQFF. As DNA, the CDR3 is TGCAGCGTTGGGGAGACTAAGCAGTTCTTC.

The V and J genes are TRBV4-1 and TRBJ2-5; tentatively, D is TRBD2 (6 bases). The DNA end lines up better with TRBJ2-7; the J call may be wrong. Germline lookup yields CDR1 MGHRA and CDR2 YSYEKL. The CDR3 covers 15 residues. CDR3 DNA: TGCGCCAGCAGCCAATCATGGGACTCTAGTTACGAGCAGTACTTC. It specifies CASSQSWDSSYEQYF.

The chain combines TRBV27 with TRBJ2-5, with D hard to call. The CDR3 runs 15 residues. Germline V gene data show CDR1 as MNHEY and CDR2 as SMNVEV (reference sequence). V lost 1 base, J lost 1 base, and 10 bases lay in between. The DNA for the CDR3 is TGTGCCAGCAGTTTATTCGCGAGCACCCAAGAGACCCAGTACTTC. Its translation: CASSLFASTQETQYF.

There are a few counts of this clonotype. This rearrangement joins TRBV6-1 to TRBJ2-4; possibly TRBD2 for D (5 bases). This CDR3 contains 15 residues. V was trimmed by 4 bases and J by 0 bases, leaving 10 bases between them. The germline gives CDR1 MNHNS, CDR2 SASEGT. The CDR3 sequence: CASSGPGLAKNIQYF. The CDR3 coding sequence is TGTGCCAGCAGTGGTCCCGGACTAGCCAAAAACATTCAGTACTTC.

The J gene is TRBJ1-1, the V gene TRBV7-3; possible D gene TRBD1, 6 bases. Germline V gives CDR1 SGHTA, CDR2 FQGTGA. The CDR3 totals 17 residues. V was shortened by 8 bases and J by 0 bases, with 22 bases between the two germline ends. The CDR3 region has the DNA TGTGCCAGCCTCCCCGGGGGCGCGATCACAATGAACACTGAAGCTTTCTTT. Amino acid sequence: CASLPGGAITMNTEAFF.

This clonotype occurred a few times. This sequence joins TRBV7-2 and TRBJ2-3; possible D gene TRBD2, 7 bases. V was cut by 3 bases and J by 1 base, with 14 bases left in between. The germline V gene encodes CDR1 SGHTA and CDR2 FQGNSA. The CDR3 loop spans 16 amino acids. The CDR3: CASSFGGGLRTDTQYF. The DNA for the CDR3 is TGTGCCAGCAGCTTTGGGGGGGGCCTCCGCACAGATACGCAGTATTTT.

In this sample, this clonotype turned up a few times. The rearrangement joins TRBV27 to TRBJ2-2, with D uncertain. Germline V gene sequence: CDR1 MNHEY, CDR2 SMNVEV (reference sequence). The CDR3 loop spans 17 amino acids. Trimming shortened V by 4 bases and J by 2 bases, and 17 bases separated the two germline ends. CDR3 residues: CASSSPLWSANTGELFF. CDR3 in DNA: TGTGCCAGCAGTTCCCCCCTTTGGAGCGCAAACACCGGGGAGCTGTTTTTT.

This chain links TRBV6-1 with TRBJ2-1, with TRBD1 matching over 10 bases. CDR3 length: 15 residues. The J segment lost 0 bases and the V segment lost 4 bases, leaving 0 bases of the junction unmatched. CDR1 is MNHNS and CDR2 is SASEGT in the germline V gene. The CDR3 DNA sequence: TGTGCCAGCAGTGGACAGGGGGCCTCCTACAATGAGCAGTTCTTC. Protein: CASSGQGASYNEQFF.

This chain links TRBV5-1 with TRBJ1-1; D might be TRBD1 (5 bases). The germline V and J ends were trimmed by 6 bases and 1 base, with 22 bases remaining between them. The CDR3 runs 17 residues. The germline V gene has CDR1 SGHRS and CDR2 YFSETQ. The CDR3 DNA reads TGCGCCAGCAAGGACACCCCCGGGAGGGACCGGAACACTGAAGCTTTCTTT. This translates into CASKDTPGRDRNTEAFF.

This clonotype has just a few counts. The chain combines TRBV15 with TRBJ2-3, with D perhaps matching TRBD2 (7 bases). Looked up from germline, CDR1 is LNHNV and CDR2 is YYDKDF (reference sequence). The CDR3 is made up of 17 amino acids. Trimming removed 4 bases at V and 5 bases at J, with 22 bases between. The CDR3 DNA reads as TGTGCCACCAGCACCCAAGGGCCGGGGGGCCTCCGAGATACGCAGTATTTT. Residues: CATSTQGPGGLRDTQYF.

As DNA, the CDR3 is TGTGCGAGCGAGGGCCCCAACGAGCAGTACTTC. Its translation is CASEGPNEQYF. V gene TRBV6-6 combines with J gene TRBJ2-7; TRBD2 is a possible D gene (5 bases). The CDR3 is made up of 11 amino acids. Germline-derived CDR1 and CDR2 are MNHNY and SVGAGI (reference sequence).

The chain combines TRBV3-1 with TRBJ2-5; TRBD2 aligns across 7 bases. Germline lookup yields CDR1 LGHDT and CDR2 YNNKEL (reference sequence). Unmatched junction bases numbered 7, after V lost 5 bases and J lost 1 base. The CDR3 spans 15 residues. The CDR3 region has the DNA TGTGCCAGCAGCGGGGGGGGGACTATCCAAGAGACCCAGTACTTC. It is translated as CASSGGGTIQETQYF.

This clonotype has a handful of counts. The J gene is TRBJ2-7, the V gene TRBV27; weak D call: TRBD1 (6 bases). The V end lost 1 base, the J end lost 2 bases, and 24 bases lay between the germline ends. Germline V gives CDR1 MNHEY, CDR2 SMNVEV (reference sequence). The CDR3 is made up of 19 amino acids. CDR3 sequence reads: CASSLLQGGVSLDPYEQYF. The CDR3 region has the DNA TGTGCCAGCAGTTTATTACAGGGCGGTGTTAGCCTGGATCCCTACGAGCAGTACTTC.

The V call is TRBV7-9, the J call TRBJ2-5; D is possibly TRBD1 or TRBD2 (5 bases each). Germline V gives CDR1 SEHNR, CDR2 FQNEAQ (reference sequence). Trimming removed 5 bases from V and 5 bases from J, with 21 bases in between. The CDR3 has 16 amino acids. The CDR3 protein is CASSKNPGASWETQYF. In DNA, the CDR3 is TGTGCCAGCAGCAAAAATCCCGGGGCTAGCTGGGAGACCCAGTACTTC.

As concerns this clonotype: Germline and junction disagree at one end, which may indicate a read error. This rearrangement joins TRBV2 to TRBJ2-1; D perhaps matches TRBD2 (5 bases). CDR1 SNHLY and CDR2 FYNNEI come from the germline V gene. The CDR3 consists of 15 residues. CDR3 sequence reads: CVSSSRSGPYNEQFF. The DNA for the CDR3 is TGTGTCAGCAGCTCCCGAAGCGGTCCCTACAATGAGCAGTTCTTC.

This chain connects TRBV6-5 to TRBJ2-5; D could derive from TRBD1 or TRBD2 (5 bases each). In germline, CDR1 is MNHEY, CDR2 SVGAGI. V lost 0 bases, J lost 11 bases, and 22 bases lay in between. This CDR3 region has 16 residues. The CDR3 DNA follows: TGTGCCAGCAGTTACTCGACCAGGGACCCCCACAATGAGCAGTACTTC. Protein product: CASSYSTRDPHNEQYF.

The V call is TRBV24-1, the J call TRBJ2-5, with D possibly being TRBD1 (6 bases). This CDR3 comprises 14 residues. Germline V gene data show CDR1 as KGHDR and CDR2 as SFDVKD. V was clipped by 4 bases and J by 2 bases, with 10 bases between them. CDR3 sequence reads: CATSDAQGQETQYF. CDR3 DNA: TGTGCCACCAGTGACGCACAGGGTCAAGAGACCCAGTACTTC.

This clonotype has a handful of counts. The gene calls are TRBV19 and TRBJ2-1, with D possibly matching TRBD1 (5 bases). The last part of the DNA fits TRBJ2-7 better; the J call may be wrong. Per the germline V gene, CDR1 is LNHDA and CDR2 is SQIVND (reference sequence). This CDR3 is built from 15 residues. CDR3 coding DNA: TGTGCCAGTAGGTTGGCTAGGGGTAACATCTACGAGCAGTACTTC. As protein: CASRLARGNIYEQYF.